This T cell receptor beta chain is drawn from a study of cytomegalovirus exposure and HLA in healthy donors. The V gene lost 4 bases and the J gene lost 6 bases, with 17 bases spanning the gap. Germline CDR1 is SGHRS and CDR2 is YFSETQ. This CDR3 has 14 amino acids. A word on this clone: Its antigen is not identified.

PCR employed 60 Vbeta and 13 Jbeta primers. TCRdb's table, derived via immunoSEQ multiplex PCR, lists solely in-frame clones and lacks some. The sample consists of about 130,000 clones, over 60% of them appearing once. Study-wide results and caveats: When presence/absence was analysed, sequencing depth was taken to be roughly uniform across donors. The authors listed approximately 150 TCR beta chains as cytomegalovirus-associated. Follow-up analysis later connected one missense variant in DCLRE1C with trimming of TCR beta V- and J-genes.

The clonotype was recovered from a male donor in good health and CMV-seropositive. The rearrangement links TRBV5-1 to TRBJ2-7, with a possible D match to TRBD2 (6 bases). Sequences were obtained from PBMCs. DNA for the CDR3: TGCGCCAGCAGCGTTGGGGACTCCATGGGCGAGCAGTACTTC. Amino acids: CASSVGDSMGEQYF. Variable domain in full (rest from reference TRBV5-1 and TRBJ2-7): KAGVTQTPRYLIKTRGQQVTLSCSPISGHRSVSWYQQTPGQGLQFLFEYFSETQRNKGNFPGRFSGRQFSNSRSEMNVSTLELGDSALYLCASSVGDSMGEQYFGPGTRLTVT.